This T cell receptor (beta chain) comes out of a study of T-cell memory formation after mild COVID-19. A remark on this clonotype: No antigen is known for it. One junction end does not reproduce the germline sequence, and a read error may be involved.

TCRdb re-called the 5' RACE reads with MiXCR, one entry per CDR3 protein. Of fewer than 150,000 distinct CDR3 sequences in the sample, more than 13% are singletons; the top ten hold roughly 28%. Study results and limitations: The study found balanced CD4/CD8 in clones contracting day 15 to 85 and a CD4+ lean in later expanders.

The sequence derives from an adult woman who had mild COVID-19 (a few samples of this study predate the infection). Cell type and time point are not known. Specimen: PBMCs or a T cell subset sorted from them (not recorded which).

CDR3 region: CASSSTGAPYNEQFF. The CDR3 DNA reads as TGTGCTAGCAGCTCTACAGGGGCTCCTTACAATGAGCAGTTCTTC. The chain is built from TRBV7-7 and TRBJ2-1; 7 bases map to TRBD1. Germline CDR1 SSHAT, CDR2 FNYEAQ (reference sequence). The CDR3 has 15 residues.